The T cell receptor (beta chain) described here comes from a study of cytomegalovirus exposure and HLA in healthy donors. Study-level information: Early release data held around 82 million unique TCRs from HLA-typed donors.

60 Vbeta and 13 Jbeta primers were used in PCR. Assay: immunoSEQ multiplex PCR; the TCRdb copy retains only in-frame clones and omits some. The repertoire consists of under 200,000 clones, with approximately 80% occurring once and the leading ten covering just over 4.5%. Broader study findings: TCR beta chains associated with HLA were, in a later analysis, more clonally expanded than equally common others. CMV serostatus was the sole immune exposure data available.

A remark on this clone: Its antigen is undetermined.

The TCR sequence derives from a woman aged 50 to 65 in good health and CMV-seropositive. The sample comprised PBMCs.

The CDR3, as DNA: TGTGCCAGCAGCGCTAACAGGGGGCGCATCTATGGCTACACCTTC. It translates to CASSANRGRIYGYTF. The rearrangement joins TRBV11-2 to TRBJ1-2; 9 positions match TRBD1. Per the germline V gene, CDR1 is SGHAT and CDR2 is FQNNGV. The CDR3 is 15 residues long. V was pared by 5 bases and J by 4 bases, with 8 bases of the junction left unmatched.